This T cell receptor (beta chain) came from a study of blood T cells in healthy people across ages. Staff drew roughly 10 milliliters of peripheral blood from each donor. Per germline, CDR1 DFQATT and CDR2 SNEGSKA (reference sequence). V dropped 1 base and J dropped 0; count of bases not matched to a gene: 9. This CDR3 is built from 18 residues. Alongside a J-beta primer mix, a sample-barcoded 5' primer served in a second PCR lasting roughly 7 to 12 cycles. One entry per CDR3 protein results from TCRdb running MiXCR on the 5' RACE reads. The profile shows around 970,000 distinct CDR3 sequences, 51% of them singletons. In the case of this clonotype: Its specificity is not known.

General study points: Age brought a roughly linear fall in TCR beta diversity measured per million T cells. Donor CMV infection status was unknown, possibly confounding age-related changes in expanded clonotypes.

The chain couples TRBV20-1 to TRBJ2-6, with 7 bases lining up with TRBD1. Sample: blood. The sequence was obtained from a woman in her fifties or sixties in good health. CDR3 DNA: TGCAGTGCTAGAGCTACGGACAGGTTCCACTCTGGGGCCAACGTCCTGACTTTC. Protein sequence: CSARATDRFHSGANVLTF.